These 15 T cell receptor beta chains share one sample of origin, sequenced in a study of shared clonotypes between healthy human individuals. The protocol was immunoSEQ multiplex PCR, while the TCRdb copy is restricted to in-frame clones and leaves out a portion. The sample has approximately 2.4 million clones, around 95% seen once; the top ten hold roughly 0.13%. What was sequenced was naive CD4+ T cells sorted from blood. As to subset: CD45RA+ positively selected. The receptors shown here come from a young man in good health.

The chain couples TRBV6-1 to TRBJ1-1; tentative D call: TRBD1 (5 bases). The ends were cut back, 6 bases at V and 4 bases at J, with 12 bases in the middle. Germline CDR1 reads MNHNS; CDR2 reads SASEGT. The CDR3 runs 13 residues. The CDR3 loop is CASRGTQGTEAFF. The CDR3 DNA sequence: TGTGCCAGCAGGGGGACGCAGGGCACTGAAGCTTTCTTT.

For the CDR3, the DNA is TGTGCCAGCAACTACAAAGGGGGGGGCTCCCATCAGCCCCAGCATTTT. Its translation is CASNYKGGGSHQPQHF. V usage is TRBV6-6 and J usage is TRBJ1-5, with D possibly matching TRBD1 (6 bases). V lost 7 bases, J lost 5 bases, and 21 bases lay in between. There are 16 residues in the CDR3. Germline CDR1 and CDR2: MNHNY and SVGAGI (reference sequence).

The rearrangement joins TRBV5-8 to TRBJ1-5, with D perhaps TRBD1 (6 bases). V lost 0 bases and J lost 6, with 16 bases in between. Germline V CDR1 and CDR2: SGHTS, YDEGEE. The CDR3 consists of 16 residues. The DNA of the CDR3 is TGTGCCAGCAGCTTGGGGTCTGGGGGGCCAATTCAGCCCCAGCATTTT. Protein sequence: CASSLGSGGPIQPQHF. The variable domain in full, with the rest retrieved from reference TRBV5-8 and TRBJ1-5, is EAGVTQSPTHLIKTRGQQATLRCSPISGHTSVYWYQQALGLGLQFLLWYDEGEERNRGNFPPRFSGRQFPNYSSELNVNALELEDSALYLCASSLGSGGPIQPQHFGDGTRLSIL.

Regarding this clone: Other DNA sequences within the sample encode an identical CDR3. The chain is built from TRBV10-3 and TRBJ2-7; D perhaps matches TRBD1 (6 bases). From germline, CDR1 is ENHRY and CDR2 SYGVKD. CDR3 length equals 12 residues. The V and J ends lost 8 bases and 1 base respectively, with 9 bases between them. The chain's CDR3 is CAISGQSYEQYF. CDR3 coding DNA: TGTGCCATCTCTGGACAGTCCTACGAGCAGTACTTC.

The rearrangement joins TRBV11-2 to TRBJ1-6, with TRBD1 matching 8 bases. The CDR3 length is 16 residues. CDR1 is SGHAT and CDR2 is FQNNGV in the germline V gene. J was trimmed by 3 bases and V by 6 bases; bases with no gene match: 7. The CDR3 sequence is CASSSLDRGYNSPLHF. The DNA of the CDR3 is TGTGCCAGCAGTTCTCTCGACAGGGGCTATAATTCACCCCTCCACTTT.

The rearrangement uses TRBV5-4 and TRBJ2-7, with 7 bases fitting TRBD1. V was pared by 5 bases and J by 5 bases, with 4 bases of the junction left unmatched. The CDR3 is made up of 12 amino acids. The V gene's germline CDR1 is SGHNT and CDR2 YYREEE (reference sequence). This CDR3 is CASRRGTDEQYF. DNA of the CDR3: TGTGCCAGCAGGCGAGGGACAGACGAGCAGTACTTC.

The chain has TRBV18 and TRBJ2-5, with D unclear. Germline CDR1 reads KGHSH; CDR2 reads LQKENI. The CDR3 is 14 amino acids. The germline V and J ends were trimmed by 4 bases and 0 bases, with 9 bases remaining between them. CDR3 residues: CASSLDVHQETQYF. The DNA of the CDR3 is TGTGCCAGCTCACTTGACGTACACCAAGAGACCCAGTACTTC. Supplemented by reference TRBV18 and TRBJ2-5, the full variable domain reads NAGVMQNPRHLVRRRGQEARLRCSPMKGHSHVYWYRQLPEEGLKFMVYLQKENIIDESGMPKERFSAEFPKEGPSILRIQQVVRGDSAAYFCASSLDVHQETQYFGPGTRLLVL.

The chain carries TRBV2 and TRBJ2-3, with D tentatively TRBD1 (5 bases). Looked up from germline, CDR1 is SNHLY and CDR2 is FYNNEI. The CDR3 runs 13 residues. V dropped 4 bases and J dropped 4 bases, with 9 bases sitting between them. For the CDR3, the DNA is TGTGCCAGCAGTGCCCAGGGCCCAGATACGCAGTATTTT. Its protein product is CASSAQGPDTQYF.

CDR3 in amino acids: CASSTAGYEQYF. DNA for the CDR3: TGTGCCAGCAGCACAGCGGGCTACGAGCAGTACTTC. V and J are TRBV11-2 and TRBJ2-7, with a possible D match to TRBD2 (6 bases). The CDR3 contains 12 residues. Trimming removed 5 bases from V and 3 bases from J, with 8 bases in between. Germline lookup yields CDR1 SGHAT and CDR2 FQNNGV.

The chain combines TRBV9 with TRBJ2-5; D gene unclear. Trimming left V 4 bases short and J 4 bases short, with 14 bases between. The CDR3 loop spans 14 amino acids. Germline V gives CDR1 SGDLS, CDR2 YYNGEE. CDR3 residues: CASSPTGPRETQYF. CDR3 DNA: TGTGCCAGCAGCCCCACTGGGCCCCGAGAGACCCAGTACTTC.

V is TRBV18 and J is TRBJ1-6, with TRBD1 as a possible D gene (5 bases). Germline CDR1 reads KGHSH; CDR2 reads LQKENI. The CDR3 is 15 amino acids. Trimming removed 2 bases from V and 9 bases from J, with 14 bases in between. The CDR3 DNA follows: TGTGCCAGCTCACCAGGATTCAGGGTTGGTTCACCCCTCCACTTT. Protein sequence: CASSPGFRVGSPLHF.

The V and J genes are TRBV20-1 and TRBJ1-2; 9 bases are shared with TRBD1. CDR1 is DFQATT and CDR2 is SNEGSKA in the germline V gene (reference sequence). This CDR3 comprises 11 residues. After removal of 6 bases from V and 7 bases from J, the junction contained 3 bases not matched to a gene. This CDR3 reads CSAGQGSGYTF. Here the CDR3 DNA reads TGCAGTGCGGGACAGGGTAGTGGCTACACCTTC.

The CDR3 here is CAWSISMNTEAFF. The CDR3 DNA is TGTGCCTGGAGTATCTCTATGAACACTGAAGCTTTCTTT. The chain combines TRBV30 with TRBJ1-1; D gene ambiguous. This CDR3 region has 13 residues. CDR1 and CDR2 from the germline V gene are GTSNPN and SVGIG (reference sequence). V lost 2 bases and J lost 0, with 7 bases in between. The entire variable domain, with the rest obtained from reference TRBV30 and TRBJ1-1, is as follows: SQTIHQWPATLVQPVGSPLSLECTVEGTSNPNLYWYRQAAGRGLQLLFYSVGIGQISSEVPQNLSASRPQDRQFILSSKKLLLSDSGFYLCAWSISMNTEAFFGQGTRLTVV.

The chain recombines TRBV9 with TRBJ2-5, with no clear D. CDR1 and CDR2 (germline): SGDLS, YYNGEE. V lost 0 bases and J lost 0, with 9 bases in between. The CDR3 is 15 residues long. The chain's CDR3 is CASSVVGEYQETQYF. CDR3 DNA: TGTGCCAGCAGCGTAGTTGGCGAGTACCAAGAGACCCAGTACTTC. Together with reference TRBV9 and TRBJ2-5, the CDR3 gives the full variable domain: DSGVTQTPKHLITATGQRVTLRCSPRSGDLSVYWYQQSLDQGLQFLIQYYNGEERAKGNILERFSAQQFPDLHSELNLSSLELGDSALYFCASSVVGEYQETQYFGPGTRLLVL.

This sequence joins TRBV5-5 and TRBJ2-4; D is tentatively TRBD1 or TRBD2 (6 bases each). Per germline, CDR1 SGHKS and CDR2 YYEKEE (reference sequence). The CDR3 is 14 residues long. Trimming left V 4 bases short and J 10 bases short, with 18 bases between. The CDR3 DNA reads TGTGCCAGCAGCCCAGCCGCGGGACAAGAGATTCAGTACTTC. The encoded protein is CASSPAAGQEIQYF.